Listed below are T cell receptor beta chains from one sample, sequenced in a study of blood T cell repertoires in COVID-19. TCRdb keeps only in-frame clones here, not all; method: immunoSEQ multiplex PCR. The data contain roughly 390,000 clones, approximately 87% of them singletons. What was sequenced was peripheral blood. The source is a woman in her 30s with COVID-19, enrolled during active disease. Both conserved end residues are part of each CDR3. A D gene is named only where the DNA matches it firmly. Only some rows state a clone size, as once, few, many or a class for expanded clones.

v_gene	abundance	d_gene	len	j_gene	CDR3aa	CDR3nt
TRBV5-1	.	.	16	TRBJ2-2	CASSPGQTTNTGELFF	TGCGCCAGCAGCCCCGGACAGACTACGAACACCGGGGAGCTGTTTTTT
TRBV29-1	.	.	13	TRBJ1-3	CSVGVTGGNTIYF	TGCAGCGTTGGTGTCACAGGGGGAAACACCATATATTTT
TRBV5-6	.	.	13	TRBJ2-2	CASSLGPTGELFF	TGTGCCAGCAGCTTGGGGCCCACCGGGGAGCTGTTTTTT
TRBV7-9	.	.	14	TRBJ1-1	CASSLEGATAEAFF	TGTGCCAGCAGCTTAGAAGGGGCTACCGCTGAAGCTTTCTTT
TRBV18	.	.	15	TRBJ2-3	CASSPPEVRGDTQYF	TGTGCCAGCTCACCACCCGAGGTCCGGGGGGATACGCAGTATTTT
TRBV10-3	.	.	13	TRBJ2-3	CAIRNRPTDTQYF	TGTGCCATCAGAAACAGACCCACAGATACGCAGTATTTT
TRBV30	.	TRBD1	14	TRBJ2-3	CAWSYNRGRDTQYF	TGTGCCTGGAGTTATAACAGGGGAAGAGATACGCAGTATTTT
TRBV29-1	.	TRBD2	14	TRBJ2-7	CSVVSSGNAYEQYF	TGCAGCGTTGTGTCTAGCGGGAACGCGTACGAGCAGTACTTC
TRBV27	.	TRBD2	16	TRBJ2-2	CASSLISGKNTGELFF	TGTGCCAGCAGTTTGATTAGCGGGAAGAACACCGGGGAGCTGTTTTTT
TRBV6-5	.	.	13	TRBJ1-5	CATRRGGDQPQHF	TGTGCCACGCGACGGGGGGGCGATCAGCCCCAGCATTTT
TRBV4-1	.	.	12	TRBJ2-1	CASSQIFHEQFF	TGCGCCAGCAGCCAAATCTTCCATGAGCAGTTCTTC
TRBV5-4	.	TRBD2	17	TRBJ2-3	CASSSRPFSGGTDTQYF	TGTGCCAGCAGCTCCCGTCCCTTTAGCGGGGGCACAGATACGCAGTATTTT
TRBV5-6	.	.	16	TRBJ1-4	CASSFGAGTTNEKLFF	TGTGCCAGCAGTTTTGGGGCGGGGACTACTAATGAAAAACTGTTTTTT
TRBV11-2	.	TRBD1	15	TRBJ2-5	CASSLSTGGLETQYF	TGTGCCAGCAGCTTATCGACAGGGGGCTTAGAGACCCAGTACTTC
TRBV10-3	.	TRBD1	13	TRBJ1-2	CAITRQGTYGYTF	TGTGCCATCACCAGACAGGGGACCTATGGCTACACCTTC
TRBV18	.	.	15	TRBJ1-3	CASSPTGSSGNTIYF	TGTGCCAGCTCACCTACAGGGAGCTCTGGAAACACCATATATTTT
TRBV29-1	once	TRBD2	15	TRBJ2-1	CSVEEGTSLYNEQFF	TGCAGCGTTGAAGAAGGGACTAGCCTATACAATGAGCAGTTCTTC
TRBV30	.	.	13	TRBJ1-1	CACQTGIWAEAFF	TGTGCCTGCCAAACGGGGATCTGGGCTGAAGCTTTCTTT
TRBV11-2	once	.	13	TRBJ1-6	CASSLGLNSPLHF	TGTGCCAGCAGCCTTGGACTGAATTCACCCCTCCACTTT
TRBV18	.	TRBD2	13	TRBJ2-7	CASSPKGGHEQYF	TGTGCCAGCTCACCGAAGGGAGGGCACGAGCAGTACTTC
TRBV6-1	few	.	15	TRBJ1-5	CASSDSTSGDQPQHF	TGTGCCAGCAGTGATTCCACCTCAGGGGATCAGCCCCAGCATTTT
TRBV19	.	.	12	TRBJ1-2	CARQLDNRGYTF	TGTGCGAGGCAACTGGATAACCGGGGCTACACCTTC
TRBV7-9	.	TRBD1	16	TRBJ2-1	CASSLSQGAKYNEQFF	TGTGCCAGCAGCTTGTCACAGGGGGCGAAATACAATGAGCAGTTCTTC
TRBV2	.	TRBD1	14	TRBJ1-2	CASTRVTGGRGYTF	TGTGCCAGCACCAGAGTGACAGGGGGCAGAGGCTACACCTTC
TRBV15	once	TRBD1	16	TRBJ1-5	CATSRRGQGSNQPQHF	TGTGCCACCAGCAGACGCGGACAGGGGAGCAATCAGCCCCAGCATTTT
TRBV3-1/TRBV3-2	.	TRBD2	12	TRBJ2-3	CASSQVPGLAYF	TGTGCCAGCAGCCAAGTTCCGGGACTAGCTTATTTT
TRBV30	.	.	15	TRBJ1-6	CAWSFGQGYNSPLHF	TGTGCCTGGAGTTTTGGGCAGGGTTATAATTCACCCCTCCACTTT
TRBV3-1/TRBV3-2	few	TRBD2	17	TRBJ2-2	CASSQVAGGPNTGELFF	TGTGCCAGCAGCCAAGTAGCGGGAGGGCCGAACACCGGGGAGCTGTTTTTT
TRBV5-4	.	.	15	TRBJ2-3	CASRRRGAITDTQYF	TGTGCCAGCAGACGACGGGGGGCGATAACAGATACGCAGTATTTT
TRBV30	.	.	14	TRBJ2-1	CAWSVQVGFNEQFF	TGTGCCTGGAGTGTACAGGTCGGGTTCAATGAGCAGTTCTTC
TRBV10-2	few	.	16	TRBJ2-6	CASSRGGASGANVLTF	TGCGCCAGCAGTAGGGGCGGGGCATCTGGGGCCAACGTCCTGACTTTC
TRBV6-2/TRBV6-3	.	.	12	TRBJ1-6	CASSPGNSPLHF	TGTGCCAGCAGCCCCGGGAATTCACCCCTCCACTTT
TRBV13	.	TRBD1	16	TRBJ2-3	CASSRTGTRMADTQYF	TGTGCCAGCAGCAGGACAGGTACCAGGATGGCAGATACGCAGTATTTT
TRBV4-1	.	.	13	TRBJ1-5	CASSPQGNQPQHF	TGCGCCAGCAGCCCACAGGGAAATCAGCCCCAGCATTTT
TRBV30	.	TRBD1	15	TRBJ1-2	CAWSGGTVLWDGYTF	TGTGCCTGGAGTGGGGGGACAGTACTTTGGGATGGCTACACCTTC
TRBV7-2	.	TRBD1	15	TRBJ1-6	CASSRDSSYNSPLHF	TGTGCCAGCAGCCGGGACAGCTCCTATAATTCACCCCTCCACTTT
TRBV18	.	.	13	TRBJ1-5	CASSPGGDQPQHF	TGTGCCAGCTCACCAGGGGGGGATCAGCCCCAGCATTTT
TRBV15	.	.	12	TRBJ2-1	CATSRVIDEQFF	TGTGCCACCAGCAGAGTAATTGATGAGCAGTTCTTC
TRBV6-5	few	.	15	TRBJ1-5	CASSYSIQGSQPQHF	TGTGCCAGCAGTTACTCGATTCAGGGATCTCAGCCCCAGCATTTT
TRBV11-2	.	.	14	TRBJ2-2	CASSLDPSGGELFF	TGTGCCAGCAGCTTAGACCCGTCCGGGGGGGAGCTGTTTTTT
TRBV19	.	.	13	TRBJ2-5	CASSRTAQETQYF	TGTGCCAGTAGTAGGACAGCCCAAGAGACCCAGTACTTC
TRBV7-2	.	.	14	TRBJ2-7	CASSLVGGAYEQYF	TGTGCCAGCAGCTTAGTCGGAGGAGCCTACGAGCAGTACTTC
TRBV5-8	.	.	15	TRBJ2-7	CASSLVPPDYYEQYF	TGTGCCAGCAGCTTGGTCCCTCCCGACTACTACGAGCAGTACTTC
TRBV7-9	.	TRBD2	14	TRBJ2-7	CASSIERGVYEQYF	TGTGCCAGCAGCATCGAGCGGGGGGTTTACGAGCAGTACTTC
TRBV11-1	once	TRBD2	15	TRBJ2-1	CASSFRGGLYNEQFF	TGTGCCAGCAGCTTCCGGGGGGGGTTGTACAATGAGCAGTTCTTC
TRBV9	.	.	16	TRBJ2-7	CASSPRLGGLSYEQYF	TGTGCCAGCAGCCCTCGACTAGGGGGCCTCTCCTACGAGCAGTACTTC
TRBV7-9	.	.	12	TRBJ1-5	CASSPGNQPQHF	TGTGCCAGCAGCCCCGGCAATCAGCCCCAGCATTTT
TRBV6-4	once	.	13	TRBJ2-3	CASSVRGSDTQYF	TGTGCCAGCAGTGTTCGAGGTTCAGATACGCAGTATTTT
TRBV5-1	.	.	17	TRBJ2-1	CASSLGERASSYNEQFF	TGCGCCAGCAGCTTGGGTGAGCGGGCGAGCTCCTACAATGAGCAGTTCTTC
TRBV19	once	.	11	TRBJ2-5	CASSIRETQYF	TGTGCCAGTAGTATTCGAGAGACCCAGTACTTC
TRBV28	.	.	13	TRBJ1-1	CASRGAVNTEAFF	TGTGCCAGCAGGGGAGCGGTGAACACTGAAGCTTTCTTT
TRBV18	once	.	15	TRBJ2-1	CASSPGLVRRDEQFF	TGTGCCAGCTCGCCTGGACTGGTACGAAGGGATGAGCAGTTCTTC
TRBV5-1	.	.	15	TRBJ2-2	CASSLGLVSTGELFF	TGCGCCAGCAGCTTGGGACTAGTGTCCACCGGGGAGCTGTTTTTT
TRBV4-1	.	.	15	TRBJ1-1	CASSLRFQANTEAFF	TGCGCCAGCAGCCTGCGTTTTCAGGCGAACACTGAAGCTTTCTTT
TRBV5-1	.	.	15	TRBJ2-7	CASSFRREDWDEQYF	TGCGCCAGCAGCTTCCGCAGGGAAGATTGGGACGAGCAGTACTTC
TRBV7-9	few	TRBD1	12	TRBJ1-1	CASSGNRGFGFF	TGTGCCAGCAGCGGAAACAGGGGGTTCGGTTTCTTT
TRBV5-6	.	TRBD1	14	TRBJ1-1	CASSWDRMNTEAFF	TGTGCCAGCAGCTGGGACAGGATGAACACTGAAGCTTTCTTT
TRBV28	.	TRBD1	14	TRBJ1-2	CASSPGGWGYGYTF	TGTGCCAGCAGCCCAGGGGGCTGGGGCTATGGCTACACCTTC